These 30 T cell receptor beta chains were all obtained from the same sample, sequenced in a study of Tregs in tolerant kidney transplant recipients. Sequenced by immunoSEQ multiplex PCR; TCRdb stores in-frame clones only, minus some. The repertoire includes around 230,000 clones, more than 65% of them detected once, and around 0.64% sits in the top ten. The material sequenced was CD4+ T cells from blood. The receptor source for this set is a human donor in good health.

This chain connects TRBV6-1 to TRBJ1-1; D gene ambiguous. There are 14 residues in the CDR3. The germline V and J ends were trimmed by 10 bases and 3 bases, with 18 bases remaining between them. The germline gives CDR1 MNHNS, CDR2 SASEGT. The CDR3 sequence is CATFRSRVDTEAFF. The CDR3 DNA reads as TGTGCCACCTTCCGATCCCGGGTTGACACTGAAGCTTTCTTT.

This chain's CDR3 is CASSPGEGPTSVEQFF. The CDR3 nucleotides read TGTGCCAGCAGCCCCGGGGAGGGGCCGACTAGTGTTGAGCAGTTCTTC. This chain joins TRBV4-2 and TRBJ2-1; 7 positions agree with TRBD2. The germline V gene has CDR1 LGHNA and CDR2 YNFKEQ. This CDR3 spans 16 amino acids. Unmatched junction bases numbered 15, after V lost 4 bases and J lost 9 bases.

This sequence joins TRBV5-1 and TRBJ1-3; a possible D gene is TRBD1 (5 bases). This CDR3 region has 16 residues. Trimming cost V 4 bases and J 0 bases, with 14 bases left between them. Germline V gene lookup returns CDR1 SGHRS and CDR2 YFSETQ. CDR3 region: CASSEWGPHSGNTIYF. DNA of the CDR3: TGCGCCAGCAGCGAATGGGGACCTCACTCTGGAAACACCATATATTTT.

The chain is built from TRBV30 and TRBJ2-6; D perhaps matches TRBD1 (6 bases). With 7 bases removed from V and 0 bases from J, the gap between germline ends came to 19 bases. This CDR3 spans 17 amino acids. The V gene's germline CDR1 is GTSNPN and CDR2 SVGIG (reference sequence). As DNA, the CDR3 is TGTGCCTCTCCGCCCCGGGGACAATCCTCTGGGGCCAACGTCCTGACTTTC. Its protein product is CASPPRGQSSGANVLTF.

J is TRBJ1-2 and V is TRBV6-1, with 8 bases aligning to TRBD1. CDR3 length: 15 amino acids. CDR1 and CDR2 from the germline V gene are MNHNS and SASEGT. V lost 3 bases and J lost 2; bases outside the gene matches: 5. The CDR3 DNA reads TGTGCCAGCAGTGATTGGACAGGGCCCAACTATGGCTACACCTTC. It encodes CASSDWTGPNYGYTF.

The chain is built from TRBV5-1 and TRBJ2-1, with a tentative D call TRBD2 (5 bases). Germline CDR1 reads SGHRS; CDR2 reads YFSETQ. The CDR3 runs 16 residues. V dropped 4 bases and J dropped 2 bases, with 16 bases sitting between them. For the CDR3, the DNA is TGCGCCAGCAGCCCCCCATATCTAGCCGCCTACAATGAGCAGTTCTTC. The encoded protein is CASSPPYLAAYNEQFF.

The DNA for the CDR3 is TGTGCCAGCAGTTCTTACGGTTCGGGGCAGCCCCAGCATTTT. This gives the protein CASSSYGSGQPQHF. The chain combines TRBV6-5 with TRBJ1-5; D ambiguous. CDR3 size: 14 residues. The V gene lost 4 bases and the J gene lost 7 bases, with 14 bases spanning the gap. CDR1 MNHEY and CDR2 SVGAGI come from the germline V gene.

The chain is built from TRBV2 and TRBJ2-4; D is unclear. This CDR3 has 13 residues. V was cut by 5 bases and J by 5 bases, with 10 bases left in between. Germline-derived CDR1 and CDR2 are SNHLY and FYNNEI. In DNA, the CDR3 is TGTGCCAGCAGTACTTATCGGCAAAACATTCAGTACTTC. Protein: CASSTYRQNIQYF.

CDR3 DNA: TGTGCCAGCAGCTTAATGACAGATACGCAGTATTTT. Translated, it gives CASSLMTDTQYF. The chain combines TRBV13 with TRBJ2-3; D is unclear. Germline CDR1 and CDR2: PRHDT and FYEKMQ (reference sequence). V was shortened by 2 bases and J by 3 bases, with 3 bases between the two germline ends. The CDR3 is 12 residues long.

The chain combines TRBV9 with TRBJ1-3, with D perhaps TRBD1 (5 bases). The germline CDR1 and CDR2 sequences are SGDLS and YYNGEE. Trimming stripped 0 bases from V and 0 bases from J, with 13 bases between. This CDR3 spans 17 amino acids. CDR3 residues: CASSVAFGAVSGNTIYF. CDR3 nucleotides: TGTGCCAGCAGCGTAGCTTTCGGGGCAGTCTCTGGAAACACCATATATTTT.

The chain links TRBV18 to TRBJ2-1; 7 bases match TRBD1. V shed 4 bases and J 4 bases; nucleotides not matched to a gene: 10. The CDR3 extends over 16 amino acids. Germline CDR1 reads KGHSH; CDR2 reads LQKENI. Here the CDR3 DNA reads TGTGCCAGCTCACACCGACAGGGATCGCTGTACAATGAGCAGTTCTTC. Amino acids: CASSHRQGSLYNEQFF. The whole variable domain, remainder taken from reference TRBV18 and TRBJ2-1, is NAGVMQNPRHLVRRRGQEARLRCSPMKGHSHVYWYRQLPEEGLKFMVYLQKENIIDESGMPKERFSAEFPKEGPSILRIQQVVRGDSAAYFCASSHRQGSLYNEQFFGPGTRLTVL.

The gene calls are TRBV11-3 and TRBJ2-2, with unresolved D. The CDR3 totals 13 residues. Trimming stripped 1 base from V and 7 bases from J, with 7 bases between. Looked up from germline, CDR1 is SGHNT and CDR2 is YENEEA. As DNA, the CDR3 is TGTGCCAGCAGCTTAGTGTCGGTCGGGGAGCTGTTTTTT. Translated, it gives CASSLVSVGELFF. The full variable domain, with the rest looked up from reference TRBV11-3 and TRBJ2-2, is EAGVVQSPRYKIIEKKQPVAFWCNPISGHNTLYWYLQNLGQGPELLIRYENEEAVDDSQLPKDRFSAERLKGVDSTLKIQPAELGDSAVYLCASSLVSVGELFFGEGSRLTVL.

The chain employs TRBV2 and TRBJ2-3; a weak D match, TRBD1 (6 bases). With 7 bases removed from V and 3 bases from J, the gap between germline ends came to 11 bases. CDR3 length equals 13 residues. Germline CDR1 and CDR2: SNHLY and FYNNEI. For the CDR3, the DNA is TGTGCCAGCACGCGAGACAGGACAGATACGCAGTATTTT. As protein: CASTRDRTDTQYF.

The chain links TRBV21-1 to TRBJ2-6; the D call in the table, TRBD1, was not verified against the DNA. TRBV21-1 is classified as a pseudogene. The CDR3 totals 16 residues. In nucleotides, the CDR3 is TGTGCCAGCAGCAAAGGCCCCAGCTCTGGGGCCAACGTCCTGACTTTC. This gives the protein CASSKGPSSGANVLTF.

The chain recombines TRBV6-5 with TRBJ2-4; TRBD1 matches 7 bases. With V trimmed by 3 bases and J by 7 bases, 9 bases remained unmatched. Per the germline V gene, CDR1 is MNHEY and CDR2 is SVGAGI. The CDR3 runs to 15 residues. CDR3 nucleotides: TGTGCCAGCAGTTATATGACAGGGATGGGGAACATTCAGTACTTC. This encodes CASSYMTGMGNIQYF.

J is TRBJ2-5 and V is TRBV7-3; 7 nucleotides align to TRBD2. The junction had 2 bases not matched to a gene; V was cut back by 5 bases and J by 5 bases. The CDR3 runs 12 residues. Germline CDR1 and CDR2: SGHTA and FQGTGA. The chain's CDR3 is CASSQAGETQYF. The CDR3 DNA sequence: TGTGCCAGCAGCCAAGCGGGGGAGACCCAGTACTTC.

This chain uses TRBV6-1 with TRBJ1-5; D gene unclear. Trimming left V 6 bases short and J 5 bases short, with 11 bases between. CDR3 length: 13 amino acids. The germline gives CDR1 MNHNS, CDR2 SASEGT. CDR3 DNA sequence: TGTGCCAGCAGCCCCGTGGGGTATCAGCCCCAGCATTTT. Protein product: CASSPVGYQPQHF.

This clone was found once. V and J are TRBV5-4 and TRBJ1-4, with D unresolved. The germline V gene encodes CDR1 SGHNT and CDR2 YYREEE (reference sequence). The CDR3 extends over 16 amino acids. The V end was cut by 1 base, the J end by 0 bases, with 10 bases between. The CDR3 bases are TGTGCCAGCAGCTTGAGGACGCTTGCAACTAATGAAAAACTGTTTTTT. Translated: CASSLRTLATNEKLFF.

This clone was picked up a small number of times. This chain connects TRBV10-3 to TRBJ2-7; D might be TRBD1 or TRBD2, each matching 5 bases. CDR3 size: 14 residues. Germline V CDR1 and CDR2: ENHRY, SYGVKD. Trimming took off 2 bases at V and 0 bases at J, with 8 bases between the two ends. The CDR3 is CAISEPGSSYEQYF. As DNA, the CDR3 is TGTGCCATCAGTGAGCCAGGGAGCTCCTACGAGCAGTACTTC.

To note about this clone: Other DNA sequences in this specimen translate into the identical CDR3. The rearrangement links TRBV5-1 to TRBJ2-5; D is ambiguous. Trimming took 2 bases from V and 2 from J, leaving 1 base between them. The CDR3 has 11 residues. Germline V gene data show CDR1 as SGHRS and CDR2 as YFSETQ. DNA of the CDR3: TGCGCCAGCAGCTTACAAGAGACCCAGTACTTC. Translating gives CASSLQETQYF.

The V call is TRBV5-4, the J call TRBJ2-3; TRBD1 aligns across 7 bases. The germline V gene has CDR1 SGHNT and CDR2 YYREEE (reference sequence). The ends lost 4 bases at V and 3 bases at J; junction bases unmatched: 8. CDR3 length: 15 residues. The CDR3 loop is CASSTDRARTDTQYF. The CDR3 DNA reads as TGTGCCAGCAGCACCGACAGGGCTCGGACAGATACGCAGTATTTT.

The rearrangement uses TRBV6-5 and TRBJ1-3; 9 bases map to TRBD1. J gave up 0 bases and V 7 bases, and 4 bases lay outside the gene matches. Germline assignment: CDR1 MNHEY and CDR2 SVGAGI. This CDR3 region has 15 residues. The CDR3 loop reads CASTQDRGSGNTIYF. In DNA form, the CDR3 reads TGTGCCAGCACCCAGGACAGGGGCTCTGGAAACACCATATATTTT.

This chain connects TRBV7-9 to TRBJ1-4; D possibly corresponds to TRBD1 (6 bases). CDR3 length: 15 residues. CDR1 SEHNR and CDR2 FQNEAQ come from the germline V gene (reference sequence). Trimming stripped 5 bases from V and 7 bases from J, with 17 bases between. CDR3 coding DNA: TGTGCCAGCAGCCACCCGGGACATGAGGGTGAAAAACTGTTTTTT. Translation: CASSHPGHEGEKLFF.

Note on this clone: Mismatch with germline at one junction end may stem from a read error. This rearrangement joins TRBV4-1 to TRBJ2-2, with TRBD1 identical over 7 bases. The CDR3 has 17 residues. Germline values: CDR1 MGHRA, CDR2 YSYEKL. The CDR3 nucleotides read TGCGCCAGCAGCCAGCCCCGAGGGGGCCCGAACCCCGGGGAGCTGTTTTTT. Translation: CASSQPRGGPNPGELFF.

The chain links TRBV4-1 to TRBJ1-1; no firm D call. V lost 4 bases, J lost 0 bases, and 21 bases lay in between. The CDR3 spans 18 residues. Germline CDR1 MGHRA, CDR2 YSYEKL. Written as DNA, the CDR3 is TGCGCCAGCAGCCCAGAGGCGGGGTCCTCCTATTTGAACACTGAAGCTTTCTTT. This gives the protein CASSPEAGSSYLNTEAFF.

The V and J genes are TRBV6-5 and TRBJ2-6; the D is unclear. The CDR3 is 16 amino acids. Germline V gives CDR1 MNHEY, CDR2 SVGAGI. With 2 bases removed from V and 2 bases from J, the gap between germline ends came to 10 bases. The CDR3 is CASSYSRATGANVLTF. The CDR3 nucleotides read TGTGCCAGCAGTTACAGTAGGGCCACTGGGGCCAACGTCCTGACTTTC.

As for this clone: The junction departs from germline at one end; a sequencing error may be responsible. CDR3 bases: TGTGCCAGCAGTGAAGCGTCGGGCTCCTCCCCGAGAGGCTATGGCCACACCTTC. Translating gives CASSEASGSSPRGYGHTF. The chain couples TRBV6-1 to TRBJ1-2, with no clear D. Germline V CDR1 and CDR2: MNHNS, SASEGT. The CDR3 is made up of 18 amino acids.

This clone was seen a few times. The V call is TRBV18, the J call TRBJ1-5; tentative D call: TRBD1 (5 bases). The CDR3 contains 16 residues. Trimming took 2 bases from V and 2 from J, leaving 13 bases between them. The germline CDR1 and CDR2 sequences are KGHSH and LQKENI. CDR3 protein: CASSPGLQGGNQPQHF. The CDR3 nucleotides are TGTGCCAGCTCACCAGGTCTGCAGGGAGGCAATCAGCCCCAGCATTTT. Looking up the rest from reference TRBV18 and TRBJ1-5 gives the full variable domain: NAGVMQNPRHLVRRRGQEARLRCSPMKGHSHVYWYRQLPEEGLKFMVYLQKENIIDESGMPKERFSAEFPKEGPSILRIQQVVRGDSAAYFCASSPGLQGGNQPQHFGDGTRLSIL.

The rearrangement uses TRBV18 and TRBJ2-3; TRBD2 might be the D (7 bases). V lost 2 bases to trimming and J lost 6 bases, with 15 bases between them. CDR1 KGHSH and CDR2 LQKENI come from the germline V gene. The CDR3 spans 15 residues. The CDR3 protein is CASSPGRGIDDTQYF. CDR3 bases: TGTGCCAGCTCACCAGGGAGGGGGATCGACGATACGCAGTATTTT.

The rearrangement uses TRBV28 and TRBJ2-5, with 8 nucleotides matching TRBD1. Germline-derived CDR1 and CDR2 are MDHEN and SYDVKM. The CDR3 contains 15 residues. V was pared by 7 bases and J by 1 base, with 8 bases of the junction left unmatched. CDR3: CASNVHTGGQETQYF. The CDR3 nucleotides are TGTGCCAGCAACGTACATACAGGGGGCCAAGAGACCCAGTACTTC.